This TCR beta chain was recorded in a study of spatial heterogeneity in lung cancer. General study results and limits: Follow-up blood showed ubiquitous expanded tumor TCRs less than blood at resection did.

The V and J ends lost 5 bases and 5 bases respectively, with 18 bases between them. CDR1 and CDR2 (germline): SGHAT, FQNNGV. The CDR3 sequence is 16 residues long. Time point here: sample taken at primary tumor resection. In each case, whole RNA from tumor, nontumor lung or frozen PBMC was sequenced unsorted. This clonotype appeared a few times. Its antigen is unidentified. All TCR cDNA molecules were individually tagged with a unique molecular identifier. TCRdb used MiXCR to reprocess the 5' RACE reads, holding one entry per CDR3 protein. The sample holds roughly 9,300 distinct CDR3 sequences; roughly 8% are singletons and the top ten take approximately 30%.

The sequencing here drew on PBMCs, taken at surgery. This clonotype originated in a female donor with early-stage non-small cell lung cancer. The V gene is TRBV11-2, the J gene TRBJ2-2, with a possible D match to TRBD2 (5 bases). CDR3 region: CASSRLRDLGTGELFF. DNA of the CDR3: TGTGCCAGCAGCCGCTTACGGGATCTGGGGACCGGGGAGCTGTTTTTT.